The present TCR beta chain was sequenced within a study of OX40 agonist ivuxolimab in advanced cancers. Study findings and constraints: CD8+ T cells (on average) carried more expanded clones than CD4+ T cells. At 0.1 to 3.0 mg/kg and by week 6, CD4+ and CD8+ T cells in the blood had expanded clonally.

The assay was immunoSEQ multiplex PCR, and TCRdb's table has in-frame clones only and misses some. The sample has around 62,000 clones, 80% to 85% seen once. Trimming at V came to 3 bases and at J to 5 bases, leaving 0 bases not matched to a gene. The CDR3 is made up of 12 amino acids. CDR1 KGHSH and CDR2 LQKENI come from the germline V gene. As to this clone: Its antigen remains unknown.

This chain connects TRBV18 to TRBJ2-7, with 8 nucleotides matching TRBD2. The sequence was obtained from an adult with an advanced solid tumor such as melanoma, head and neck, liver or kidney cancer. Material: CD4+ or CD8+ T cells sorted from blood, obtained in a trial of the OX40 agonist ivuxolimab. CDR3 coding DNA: TGTGCCAGCTCACCCGGGAGGGACGAGCAGTACTTC. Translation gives CASSPGRDEQYF.